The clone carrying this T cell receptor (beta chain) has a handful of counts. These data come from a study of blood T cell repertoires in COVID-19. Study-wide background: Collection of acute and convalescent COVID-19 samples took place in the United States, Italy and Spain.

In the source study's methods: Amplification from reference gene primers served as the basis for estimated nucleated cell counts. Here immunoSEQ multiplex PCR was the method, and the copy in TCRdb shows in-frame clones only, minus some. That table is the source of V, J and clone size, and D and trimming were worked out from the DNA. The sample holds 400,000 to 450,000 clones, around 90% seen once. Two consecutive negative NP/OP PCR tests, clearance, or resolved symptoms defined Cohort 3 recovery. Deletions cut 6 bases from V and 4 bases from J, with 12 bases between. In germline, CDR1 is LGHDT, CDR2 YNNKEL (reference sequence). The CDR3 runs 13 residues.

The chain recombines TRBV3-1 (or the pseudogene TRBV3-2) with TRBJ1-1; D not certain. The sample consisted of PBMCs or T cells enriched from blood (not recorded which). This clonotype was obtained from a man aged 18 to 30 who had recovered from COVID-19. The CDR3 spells CASRLIPGTEAFF. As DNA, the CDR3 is TGTGCCAGCAGACTTATACCGGGCACTGAAGCTTTCTTT.